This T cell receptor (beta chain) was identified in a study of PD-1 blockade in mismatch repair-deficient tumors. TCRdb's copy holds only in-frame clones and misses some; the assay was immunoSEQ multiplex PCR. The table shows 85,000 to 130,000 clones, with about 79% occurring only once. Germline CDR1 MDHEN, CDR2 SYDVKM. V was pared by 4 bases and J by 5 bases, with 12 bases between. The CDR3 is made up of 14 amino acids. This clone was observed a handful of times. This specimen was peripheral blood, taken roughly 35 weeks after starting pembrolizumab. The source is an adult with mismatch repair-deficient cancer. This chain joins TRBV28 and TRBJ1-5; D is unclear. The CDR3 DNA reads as TGTGCCAGCAGTTCATCAAGACCCGATCAGCCCCAGCATTTT. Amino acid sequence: CASSSSRPDQPQHF.